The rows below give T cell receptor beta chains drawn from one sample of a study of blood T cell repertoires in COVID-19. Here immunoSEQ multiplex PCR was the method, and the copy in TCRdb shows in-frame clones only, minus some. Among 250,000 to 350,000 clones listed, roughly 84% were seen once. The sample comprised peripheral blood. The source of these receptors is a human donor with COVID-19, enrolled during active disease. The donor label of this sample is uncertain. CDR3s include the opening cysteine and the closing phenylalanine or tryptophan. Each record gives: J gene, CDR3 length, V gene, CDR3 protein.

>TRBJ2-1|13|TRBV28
CASRDISYNEQFF
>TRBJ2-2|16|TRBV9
CASSPGSSGRTGELFF
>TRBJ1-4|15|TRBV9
CASSSRGQGIEKLFF
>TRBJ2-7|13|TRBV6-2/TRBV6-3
CASSTLRTALEGF
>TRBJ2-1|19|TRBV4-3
CASSQERFEAGGSYNEQFF
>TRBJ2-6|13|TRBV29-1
CSVAVSGANVLTF
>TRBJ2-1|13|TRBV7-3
CASSPGTSTEQFF
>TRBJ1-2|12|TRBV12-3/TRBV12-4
CASSPTGDGYTF
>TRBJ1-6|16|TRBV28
CASSGLNSFVDSPLHF
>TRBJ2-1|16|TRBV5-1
CASSFQAGGNYNEQFF
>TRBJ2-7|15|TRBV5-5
CASSPTSGRAYEQYF
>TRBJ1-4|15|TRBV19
CASSSRGATNEKLFF
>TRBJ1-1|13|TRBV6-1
CASSEGRVSEAFF
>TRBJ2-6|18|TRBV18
CASSPQTGLSPGANVLTF
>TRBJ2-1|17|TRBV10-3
CAISASSGRERNNEQFF
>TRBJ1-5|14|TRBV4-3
CASSQDRGNQPQHF
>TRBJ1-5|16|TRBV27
CASSNLQGWGNQPQHF
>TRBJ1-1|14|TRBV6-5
CASSYSGSHTEAFF
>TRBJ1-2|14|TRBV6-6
CASSYGTGADGYTF
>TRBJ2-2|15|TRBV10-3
CAISESGQPTGELFF
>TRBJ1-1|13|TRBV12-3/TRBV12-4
CASSLATDTEAFF
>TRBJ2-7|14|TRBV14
CASSQGSGGYEQYF
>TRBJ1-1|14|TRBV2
CASRGTPLGTEAFF
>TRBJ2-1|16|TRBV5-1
CASSLNQASTYNEQFF
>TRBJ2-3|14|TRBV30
CACYLSGRGDTQYF
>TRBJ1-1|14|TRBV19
CATYKTRAGTEAFF
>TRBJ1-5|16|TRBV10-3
CAISESGGDSNQPQHF
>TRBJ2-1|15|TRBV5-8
CASSLRAPGDNEQFF
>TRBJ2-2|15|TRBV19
CASQPGLDVVGELFF
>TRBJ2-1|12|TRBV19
CASSGRLAWQFF
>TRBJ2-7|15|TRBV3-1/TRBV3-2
CASSLLGEGIYEQYF
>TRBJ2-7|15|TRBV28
CASRQTSGRSYEQYF
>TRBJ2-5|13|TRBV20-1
CSASRDSQGTQYF
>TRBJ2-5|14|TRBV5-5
CASSLARGQETQYF
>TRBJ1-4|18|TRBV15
CATRADRSSVGDGEKLFF
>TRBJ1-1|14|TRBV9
CASSVGSVSTEAFF
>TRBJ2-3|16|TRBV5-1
CASSLGGTTSTDTQYF
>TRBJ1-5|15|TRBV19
CASSTQGNSNQPQHF
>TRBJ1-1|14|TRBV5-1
CASSLGIGGTEAFF
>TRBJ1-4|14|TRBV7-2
CASSRTGVVEKLFF
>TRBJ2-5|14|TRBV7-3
CASSSGGRSETQYF
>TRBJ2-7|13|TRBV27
CASSSSSGVEQYF
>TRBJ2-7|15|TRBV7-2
CASSLEAGGPYEQYF
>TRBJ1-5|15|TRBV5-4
CAYSGRTGTNQPQHF
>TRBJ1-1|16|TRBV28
CASPSSPGTVNTEAFF
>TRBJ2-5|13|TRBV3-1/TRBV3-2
CASSQGGGETQYF